Below, 9 T cell receptor beta chains from the same sample are listed, as sequenced in a study of blood T cell repertoires in COVID-19. TCRdb's table, derived via immunoSEQ multiplex PCR, lists solely in-frame clones and lacks some. The repertoire consists of 70,000 to 85,000 clones, with more than 75% occurring once and the leading ten covering roughly 9.7%. Specimen: peripheral blood. The receptors were sampled from a human donor in a cohort sampled during active COVID-19.

V and J are TRBV29-1 and TRBJ1-1, with 8 bases that match TRBD1. The J segment lost 4 bases and the V segment lost 3 bases, leaving 4 bases of the junction unmatched. The CDR3 consists of 13 residues. In germline, CDR1 is SQVTM, CDR2 ANQGSEA. The CDR3 is CSVDRGLRTEAFF. The CDR3 DNA is TGCAGCGTTGACAGGGGGCTGCGCACTGAAGCTTTCTTT.

V usage is TRBV5-4 and J usage is TRBJ1-1; a possible D gene is TRBD1 (5 bases). The CDR3 has 14 amino acids. V was shortened by 2 bases and J by 2 bases, with 10 bases between the two germline ends. Germline lookup yields CDR1 SGHNT and CDR2 YYREEE (reference sequence). This chain's CDR3 is CASSLDRFNTEAFF. CDR3 nucleotides: TGTGCCAGCAGCTTAGACAGATTTAACACTGAAGCTTTCTTT. Combining the CDR3 with reference TRBV5-4 and TRBJ1-1 gives the whole variable domain ETGVTQSPTHLIKTRGQQVTLRCSSQSGHNTVSWYQQALGQGPQFIFQYYREEENGRGNFPPRFSGLQFPNYSSELNVNALELDDSALYLCASSLDRFNTEAFFGQGTRLTVV.

This chain joins TRBV12-3 or TRBV12-4 and TRBJ2-5; no firm D call. Trimming shortened V by 4 bases and J by 7 bases, and 13 bases separated the two germline ends. This CDR3 is built from 13 residues. Here the CDR3 DNA reads TGTGCCAGCAGTTCCCCTGTCTTGTCGACCCAGTACTTC. Protein sequence: CASSSPVLSTQYF.

The chain has TRBV6-5 and TRBJ1-2, with 10 nucleotides matching TRBD1. V trimming: 6 bases; J trimming: 3 bases; junction bases outside the gene matches: 7. The germline V gene encodes CDR1 MNHEY and CDR2 SVGAGI. This CDR3 has 15 residues. As DNA, the CDR3 is TGTGCCAGCAGCAACTACGGGACAGGGGACTATGGCTACACCTTC. Translating it yields CASSNYGTGDYGYTF.

J is TRBJ1-1 and V is TRBV5-6, with 8 bases fitting TRBD1. Germline V gives CDR1 SGHDT, CDR2 YYEEEE. This CDR3 comprises 11 residues. With 4 bases clipped from V and 11 bases from J, the junction kept 4 bases outside the gene matches. DNA of the CDR3: TGTGCCAGCAGCCTGACAGGGGATGCTTTCTTT. It codes for CASSLTGDAFF.

For the CDR3, the DNA is TGTGCCACTAGATCCGGGACTAGGTCGGGCGGGGAGCTGTTTTTT. Translation gives CATRSGTRSGGELFF. This rearrangement joins TRBV24-1 to TRBJ2-2, with 8 positions matching TRBD2. The junction had 13 bases not matched to a gene; V was cut back by 10 bases and J by 7 bases. The CDR3 extends over 15 amino acids. In germline, CDR1 is KGHDR, CDR2 SFDVKD.

This chain connects TRBV4-2 to TRBJ2-1; 11 bases map to TRBD2. In germline, CDR1 is LGHNA, CDR2 YNFKEQ. The CDR3 length is 19 residues. V shed 4 bases, J shed 3 bases, and the junction held 14 bases outside the gene matches. CDR3 nucleotides: TGTGCCAGCAGCCTTCGAGTGATGCAGGGACTAGCGGACTACAATGAGCAGTTCTTC. Its translation: CASSLRVMQGLADYNEQFF.

This clone has only a few counts. This chain joins TRBV14 and TRBJ2-5; D may be TRBD2 (5 bases). The CDR3 consists of 19 residues. Trimming removed 0 bases at V and 0 bases at J, with 20 bases between. The germline CDR1 and CDR2 sequences are SGHDN and FVKESK. This chain's CDR3 is CASSQDSNTDLTYQETQYF. CDR3 in DNA: TGTGCCAGCAGCCAAGATTCAAATACGGACTTGACGTACCAAGAGACCCAGTACTTC.

The chain uses TRBV30 and TRBJ1-2; D unresolved. This CDR3 is 12 amino acids long. V lost 1 base, J lost 10 bases, and 13 bases lay in between. The germline V gene has CDR1 GTSNPN and CDR2 SVGIG (reference sequence). The CDR3 DNA is TGTGCCTGGAGTGGCGGTCAGACGTTCTACACCTTC. Residues: CAWSGGQTFYTF.